This record covers a single T cell receptor (beta chain). This record belongs to a study of blood T cell repertoires in COVID-19. The wider study: Sites across the United States, Italy and Spain contributed samples from acute and convalescent COVID-19.

Method: immunoSEQ multiplex PCR; TCRdb's copy keeps in-frame clones and lacks some. Here the sample spans roughly 78,000 clones, roughly 86% being singletons. The CDR3 extends over 14 amino acids. The germline V gene has CDR1 MDHEN and CDR2 SYDVKM. V gave up 8 bases and J gave up 4 bases, with 16 bases separating them. This TCR derives from a woman aged 55-70 years with acute or convalescent COVID-19. The sequenced sample consisted of peripheral blood. The chain uses TRBV28 and TRBJ2-3; D remains unclear. CDR3 protein: CASSFVSLADTQYF. As DNA, the CDR3 is TGTGCCAGCTCCTTTGTTAGTCTGGCAGATACGCAGTATTTT.